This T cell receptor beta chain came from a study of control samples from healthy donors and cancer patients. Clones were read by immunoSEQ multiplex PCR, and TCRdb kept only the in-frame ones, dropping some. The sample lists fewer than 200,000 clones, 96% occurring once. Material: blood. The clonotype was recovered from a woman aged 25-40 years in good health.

The CDR3 nucleotides are TGTGCCAGCAGTGCTCAGACAGGGCGAAATTCACCCCTCCACTTT. Its translation is CASSAQTGRNSPLHF. The J gene is TRBJ1-6, the V gene TRBV2, with 7 positions matching TRBD1. Germline CDR1 and CDR2: SNHLY and FYNNEI. V dropped 4 bases and J dropped 7; count of bases not matched to a gene: 7. The CDR3 has 15 residues.